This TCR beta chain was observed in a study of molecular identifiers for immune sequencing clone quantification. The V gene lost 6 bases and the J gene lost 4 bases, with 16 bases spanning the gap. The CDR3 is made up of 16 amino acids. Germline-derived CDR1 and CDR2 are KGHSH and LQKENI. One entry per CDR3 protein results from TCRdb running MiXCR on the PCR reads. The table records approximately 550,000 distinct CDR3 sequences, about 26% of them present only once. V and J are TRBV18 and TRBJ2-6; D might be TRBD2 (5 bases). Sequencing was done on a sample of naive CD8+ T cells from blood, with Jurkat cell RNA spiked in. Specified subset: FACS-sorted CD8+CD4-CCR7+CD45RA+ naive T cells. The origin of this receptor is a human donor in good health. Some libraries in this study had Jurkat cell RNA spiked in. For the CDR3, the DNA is TGTGCCAGCTCTACAAGGACGGGAACCGGGGCCAACGTCCTGACTTTC. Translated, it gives CASSTRTGTGANVLTF.